This T cell receptor (beta chain) appears in the sequencing data of a study of blood T cell repertoires in COVID-19. Whole-study context: T cells, B-cell-depleted T cells, or PBMCs supplied cDNA or gDNA.

The protocol was immunoSEQ multiplex PCR, while the TCRdb copy is restricted to in-frame clones and leaves out a portion. Of 260,000 or so clones in the sample, roughly 87% were seen once. The CDR3 runs to 15 residues. V lost 6 bases, J lost 4 bases, and 9 bases stayed unmatched. Germline V gives CDR1 MDHEN, CDR2 SYDVKM. Individuals aged 18 to 89 years were recruited from 24 US areas. Cohorts were assigned according to the clinical history that participants reported. Sequenced material: PBMCs or T cells enriched from blood (not recorded which). The chain joins TRBV28 to TRBJ2-7, with 10 bases matching TRBD1. This receptor was taken from a woman in her 30s with acute COVID-19. Here the CDR3 reads CASRSSGTGVYEQYF. CDR3 nucleotides: TGTGCCAGCAGGAGCTCCGGGACAGGGGTATACGAGCAGTACTTC.